This TCR beta chain is drawn from a study of identical twins. Germline V gene lookup returns CDR1 MGHDK and CDR2 SYGVNS. The germline V and J ends were trimmed by 4 bases and 8 bases, with 14 bases remaining between them. The CDR3 totals 14 residues. TCRdb recomputed calls from the 5' RACE reads with MiXCR, one row per CDR3 protein. The sample yields over 500,000 distinct CDR3 sequences, 22% seen once. These data were also filed under a second study, of T cells expressing NK-cell markers.

The rearrangement links TRBV25-1 to TRBJ1-4; no clear D gene. This TCR was sampled from a woman under 30 in good health. The sequencing input was CD4+ T cells sorted from blood. In nucleotides, the CDR3 is TGTGCCAGCAGTGGTTCGGACGGGCAAGAAAAACTGTTTTTT. Protein product: CASSGSDGQEKLFF.